These 30 T cell receptor beta chains originate from one sample sequenced in a study of T cell responses to AZD1222 COVID-19 vaccine. Sequenced by immunoSEQ multiplex PCR; TCRdb stores in-frame clones only, minus some. The profile shows around 200,000 clones, 85% to 95% of them singletons. The material was peripheral blood, obtained 28 days after the second AZD1222 dose. The receptors originated from an adult who received the AZD1222 COVID-19 vaccine.

The chain couples TRBV5-6 to TRBJ2-7; TRBD1 agrees at 7 bases. The CDR3 totals 15 residues. CDR1 and CDR2 from the germline V gene are SGHDT and YYEEEE. V shed 0 bases, J shed 9 bases, and the junction held 12 bases outside the gene matches. CDR3 sequence: CASSLGVGGYLGQYF. CDR3 in DNA: TGTGCCAGCAGCTTGGGGGTAGGGGGCTACCTCGGGCAGTACTTC.

The chain recombines TRBV12-5 with TRBJ2-2; 7 bases map to TRBD1. The CDR3 totals 20 residues. V lost 0 bases, J lost 1 base, and 14 bases stayed unmatched. The germline V gene has CDR1 LGHNT and CDR2 FRNRAP. The CDR3: CASGLVLFPKGQRNTGELFF. In DNA, the CDR3 is TGTGCTAGTGGTTTGGTACTCTTTCCTAAGGGACAGAGGAACACCGGGGAGCTGTTTTTT.

The chain employs TRBV4-2 and TRBJ1-4; 8 bases are shared with TRBD1. V trimming: 5 bases; J trimming: 4 bases; junction bases outside the gene matches: 15. Germline V gives CDR1 LGHNA, CDR2 YNFKEQ. This CDR3 has 18 amino acids. CDR3 bases: TGTGCCAGCAGCTACCGACAGGGGAGGGACCAACGTAATGAAAAACTGTTTTTT. It encodes CASSYRQGRDQRNEKLFF.

V is TRBV6-6 and J is TRBJ1-2, with 7 bases aligning to TRBD1. Germline loops: CDR1 MNHNY, CDR2 SVGAGI (reference sequence). The junction had 12 bases not matched to a gene; V was cut back by 5 bases and J by 3 bases. CDR3 size: 16 residues. Here the CDR3 reads CASSRKFRDSYYGYTF. CDR3 bases: TGTGCCAGCAGTCGAAAATTCCGGGACAGTTACTATGGCTACACCTTC.

This clone was seen a single time. The chain recombines TRBV27 with TRBJ2-7, with 8 bases lining up with TRBD2. J gave up 4 bases and V 5 bases, and 10 bases lay outside the gene matches. The CDR3 has 15 residues. CDR1 MNHEY and CDR2 SMNVEV come from the germline V gene (reference sequence). CDR3 bases: TGTGCCAGCAGTCCGCAAAGCGGGGGATTTTACGAGCAGTACTTC. This translates into CASSPQSGGFYEQYF.

The gene calls are TRBV19 and TRBJ2-5, with TRBD1 as a possible D gene (5 bases). The ends were cut back, 3 bases at V and 4 bases at J, with 9 bases in the middle. The CDR3 has 13 residues. Germline loops: CDR1 LNHDA, CDR2 SQIVND (reference sequence). CDR3 amino acids: CASSIKGAETQYF. The CDR3 bases are TGTGCCAGTAGTATCAAAGGGGCAGAGACCCAGTACTTC.

The chain couples TRBV19 to TRBJ1-2, with D unresolved. Germline V lookup: CDR1 LNHDA, CDR2 SQIVND (reference sequence). Trimming left V 10 bases short and J 8 bases short, with 17 bases between. The CDR3 covers 12 residues. The CDR3 loop reads CATEGGRGGYTF. CDR3 nucleotides: TGTGCCACCGAGGGCGGCCGAGGAGGCTACACCTTC.

This CDR3 reads CASSYSRRVHQPQHF. The CDR3 DNA reads as TGTGCCAGCAGTTACTCGAGAAGGGTCCATCAGCCCCAGCATTTT. The gene calls are TRBV6-5 and TRBJ1-5; no clear D. This CDR3 region has 15 residues. V shed 0 bases and J shed 5 bases, with 11 bases lying between them. Germline V gene lookup returns CDR1 MNHEY and CDR2 SVGAGI.

The chain combines TRBV14 with TRBJ1-1; D remains unclear. The length of the CDR3 is 15 residues. V lost 5 bases and J lost 2, with 15 bases in between. From germline, CDR1 is SGHDN and CDR2 FVKESK. In DNA, the CDR3 is TGTGCCAGCAGCAGTCAGACTCCCTCCAACACTGAAGCTTTCTTT. Protein: CASSSQTPSNTEAFF. Variable domain in full (rest from reference TRBV14 and TRBJ1-1): EAGVTQFPSHSVIEKGQTVTLRCDPISGHDNLYWYRRVMGKEIKFLLHFVKESKQDESGMPNNRFLAERTGGTYSTLKVQPAELEDSGVYFCASSSQTPSNTEAFFGQGTRLTVV.

The chain couples TRBV2 to TRBJ2-2; D is undetermined. The ends were cut back, 6 bases at V and 7 bases at J, with 15 bases in the middle. Germline CDR1 reads SNHLY; CDR2 reads FYNNEI. This CDR3 is built from 14 residues. Here the CDR3 reads CASRSVPDVGELFF. The CDR3, as DNA: TGTGCCAGCAGGAGCGTCCCCGATGTCGGGGAGCTGTTTTTT.

Here the CDR3 reads CASSQQGPANYGYTF. CDR3 bases: TGCGCCAGCAGCCAACAGGGGCCAGCTAACTATGGCTACACCTTC. The gene calls are TRBV4-3 and TRBJ1-2, with a tentative D call TRBD1 (6 bases). Germline values: CDR1 LGHNA, CDR2 YSLEER. This CDR3 has 15 amino acids. V was shortened by 2 bases and J by 0 bases, with 10 bases between the two germline ends.

The chain recombines TRBV13 with TRBJ2-5; unclear D gene. The CDR3 length is 13 residues. Trimming stripped 5 bases from V and 3 bases from J, with 10 bases between. The germline CDR1 and CDR2 sequences are PRHDT and FYEKMQ (reference sequence). CDR3 bases: TGTGCCAGCAGCCCCCGCCCCAAAGAGACCCAGTACTTC. This codes for CASSPRPKETQYF.

CDR3 loop: CASSHRSNGYTF. The CDR3 DNA sequence: TGTGCCAGCAGCCACAGGAGTAACGGCTACACCTTC. V gene TRBV3-1 (or the pseudogene TRBV3-2) combines with J gene TRBJ1-2; D call uncertain. The CDR3 runs to 12 residues. With 3 bases removed from V and 8 bases from J, the gap between germline ends came to 10 bases. CDR1 and CDR2 (germline): LGHDT, YNNKEL (reference sequence).

The chain carries TRBV21-1 and TRBJ2-6. TRBV21-1 is annotated as a pseudogene. The CDR3 extends over 17 amino acids. The CDR3 loop is CASSKGFGATGANVLTF. In DNA, the CDR3 is TGTGCCAGCAGCAAAGGGTTCGGGGCAACTGGGGCCAACGTCCTGACTTTC.

The V and J genes are TRBV11-2 and TRBJ2-7; TRBD2 matches at 7 bases. Trimming cost V 1 base and J 3 bases; bases outside gene matches: 6. Germline V lookup: CDR1 SGHAT, CDR2 FQNNGV. This CDR3 contains 15 residues. In DNA form, the CDR3 reads TGTGCCAGCAGCTTAGCACTAGCGTATAACTACGAGCAGTACTTC. Translating it yields CASSLALAYNYEQYF.

The chain carries TRBV5-1 and TRBJ1-1; D unclear. CDR1 and CDR2 from the germline V gene are SGHRS and YFSETQ. Trimming left V 1 base short and J 5 bases short, with 6 bases between. There are 12 residues in the CDR3. The CDR3 protein is CASSLRDTEAFF. CDR3 DNA sequence: TGCGCCAGCAGCTTGAGGGATACTGAAGCTTTCTTT.

This rearrangement joins TRBV7-9 to TRBJ1-2, with TRBD1 matching 7 bases. Germline assignment: CDR1 SEHNR and CDR2 FQNEAQ (reference sequence). Germline trimming cut 6 bases from V and 4 bases from J; bases unmatched to any gene: 11. The CDR3 has 15 residues. DNA for the CDR3: TGTGCCAGCAGGCCCTCAAAGGGGACAGCCTATGGCTACACCTTC. Its protein is CASRPSKGTAYGYTF.

For this clone: No DNA is shown, since the ends of the CDR3 on it are uncertain; the CDR3 is the one TCRdb lists. The CDR3 loop is CASSILADQPQHF. The chain is built from TRBV19 and TRBJ1-5; the table's D call, TRBD1, was not checked against the DNA. The CDR3 is 13 amino acids in total, end residues counted. Per the germline V gene, CDR1 is LNHDA and CDR2 is SQIVND (reference sequence).

The chain couples TRBV4-3 to TRBJ1-4; D call uncertain. The germline V gene encodes CDR1 LGHNA and CDR2 YSLEER. The CDR3 consists of 14 residues. V gave up 5 bases and J gave up 5 bases, with 12 bases separating them. This CDR3 reads CASSSVGSNEKLFF. The CDR3 DNA reads as TGCGCCAGCAGCTCTGTGGGGTCGAATGAAAAACTGTTTTTT.

The chain combines TRBV30 with TRBJ2-7, with a tentative D call TRBD1 (6 bases). The V gene lost 2 bases and the J gene lost 0 bases, with 17 bases spanning the gap. The CDR3 totals 16 residues. Germline-derived CDR1 and CDR2 are GTSNPN and SVGIG (reference sequence). In DNA form, the CDR3 reads TGTGCCTGGAGTTCCGGGACACCTTCCAGCTCCTACGAGCAGTACTTC. It encodes CAWSSGTPSSSYEQYF.

As DNA, the CDR3 is TGTGCCAGCATCGGACAGAGCACCGGGGAGCTGTTTTTT. It codes for CASIGQSTGELFF. V gene TRBV2 combines with J gene TRBJ2-2; a weak D match, TRBD1 (6 bases). With 7 bases removed from V and 4 bases from J, the gap between germline ends came to 10 bases. The length of the CDR3 is 13 residues. CDR1 SNHLY and CDR2 FYNNEI come from the germline V gene.

The chain links TRBV11-2 to TRBJ1-2, with D possibly TRBD1 on 6 matching bases. V lost 1 base, J lost 5 bases, and 8 bases lay in between. The CDR3 has 13 amino acids. The germline V gene has CDR1 SGHAT and CDR2 FQNNGV. This CDR3 reads CASSLGGAYGYTF. DNA for the CDR3: TGTGCCAGCAGCTTAGGGGGGGCGTATGGCTACACCTTC.

The CDR3 reads CASSGDSYSYEQYF. The CDR3 bases are TGTGCCAGCAGTGGGGACAGCTACTCCTACGAGCAGTACTTC. The J gene is TRBJ2-7, the V gene TRBV2; 7 bases are shared with TRBD1. The CDR3 spans 14 residues. The V gene end was trimmed by 4 bases and the J gene end by 0 bases; junction bases not matched to a gene: 3. In germline, CDR1 is SNHLY, CDR2 FYNNEI.

This chain links TRBV28 with TRBJ1-5; 9 bases match TRBD1. The CDR3 loop spans 15 amino acids. Germline V gives CDR1 MDHEN, CDR2 SYDVKM. The V and J ends lost 6 bases and 8 bases, in that order; junction bases with no gene match: 11. The CDR3 bases are TGTGCCAGCAGCTCAACAGGGGGCCACAACAAGCCCCAGCATTTT. It translates to CASSSTGGHNKPQHF.

The chain couples TRBV19 to TRBJ2-5, with D uncertain. The germline CDR1 and CDR2 sequences are LNHDA and SQIVND (reference sequence). The length of the CDR3 is 12 residues. Trimming pared 6 bases from V and 4 bases from J, leaving 9 bases between. The CDR3 DNA reads TGTGCCAGTAGCAGATTGGGAGAGACCCAGTACTTC. This gives the protein CASSRLGETQYF. The full variable domain, completed using reference TRBV19 and TRBJ2-5, is DGGITQSPKYLFRKEGQNVTLSCEQNLNHDAMYWYRQDPGQGLRLIYYSQIVNDFQKGDIAEGYSVSREKKESFPLTVTSAQKNPTAFYLCASSRLGETQYFGPGTRLLVL.

The rearrangement links TRBV6-1 to TRBJ1-5, with TRBD1 identical over 7 bases. This CDR3 has 16 residues. Germline-derived CDR1 and CDR2 are MNHNS and SASEGT. The trim removed 3 bases at V and 1 base at J, leaving 6 bases unmatched. CDR3 nucleotides: TGTGCCAGCAGTGATTTGGAGGGGGCAAGCAATCAGCCCCAGCATTTT. The encoded protein is CASSDLEGASNQPQHF.

The chain links TRBV4-3 to TRBJ1-1; D may be TRBD1 (5 bases). V gave up 4 bases and J gave up 6 bases, with 18 bases separating them. CDR3 size: 15 residues. The V gene's germline CDR1 is LGHNA and CDR2 YSLEER. The CDR3 spells CASSLIRDGVSEAFF. The CDR3 DNA is TGCGCCAGCAGCCTCATCCGGGACGGCGTTTCTGAAGCTTTCTTT.

This clone has more than one count but fewer than ten. Other DNA sequences in the same sample also yield this CDR3. For the CDR3, the DNA is TGTGCCAGCAGCTTAGGTCGCTTGGGCACTGAAGCTTTCTTT. Translating it yields CASSLGRLGTEAFF. The rearrangement joins TRBV11-2 to TRBJ1-1; D is uncertain. This CDR3 is 14 amino acids long. Trimming shortened V by 1 base and J by 4 bases, and 10 bases separated the two germline ends. The germline gives CDR1 SGHAT, CDR2 FQNNGV.

The V call is TRBV7-9, the J call TRBJ1-2, with 7 bases that match TRBD1. The CDR3 runs 13 residues. V was pared by 5 bases and J by 8 bases, with 8 bases of the junction left unmatched. Germline V lookup: CDR1 SEHNR, CDR2 FQNEAQ (reference sequence). This CDR3 reads CASSNRQGGGYTF. CDR3 nucleotides: TGTGCCAGCAGCAATAGACAGGGTGGCGGCTACACCTTC.

The chain joins TRBV3-1 (or the pseudogene TRBV3-2) to TRBJ2-5; 9 positions match TRBD1. J was trimmed by 4 bases and V by 1 base; bases with no gene match: 10. The CDR3 consists of 17 residues. CDR1 is LGHDT, CDR2 YNNKEL, per germline (reference sequence). The CDR3 coding sequence is TGTGCCAGCAGCCAAGGATATTCACAGGGGGCGGGAGAGACCCAGTACTTC. Amino acid sequence: CASSQGYSQGAGETQYF.